The next 21 T cell receptor beta chains were all read from a single sample in a study of blood T cell repertoires in COVID-19. This table comes from immunoSEQ multiplex PCR, and its TCRdb copy is limited to in-frame clones, with some not included. The table has approximately 310,000 clones, around 90% seen once. Specimen: PBMCs or T cells enriched from blood (not recorded which). These receptors were collected from a man in his 60s who had recovered from COVID-19.

The rearrangement joins TRBV25-1 to TRBJ1-2; unclear D gene. The V end was cut by 6 bases, the J end by 2 bases, with 22 bases between. From germline, CDR1 is MGHDK and CDR2 SYGVNS. This CDR3 contains 17 residues. CDR3 in amino acids: CASSSPGIPSANYGYTF. The DNA of the CDR3 is TGTGCCAGCAGCTCACCCGGGATCCCAAGCGCGAACTATGGCTACACCTTC.

The chain uses TRBV24-1 and TRBJ2-1; TRBD1 matches at 9 bases. Germline CDR1 is KGHDR and CDR2 is SFDVKD. The CDR3 length is 16 residues. Trimming removed 5 bases from V and 0 bases from J; junction bases left unmatched: 4. DNA of the CDR3: TGTGCCACCAGTGCCTCGGGACAGGGCTCCTACAATGAGCAGTTCTTC. It is translated as CATSASGQGSYNEQFF.

The chain links TRBV5-4 to TRBJ1-5; unclear D gene. There are 12 residues in the CDR3. Germline assignment: CDR1 SGHNT and CDR2 YYREEE (reference sequence). V dropped 1 base and J dropped 4 bases, with 3 bases sitting between them. CDR3 amino acids: CASSLPNQPQHF. The CDR3 nucleotides are TGTGCCAGCAGCTTGCCGAATCAGCCCCAGCATTTT. The entire variable domain, with the rest obtained from reference TRBV5-4 and TRBJ1-5, is as follows: ETGVTQSPTHLIKTRGQQVTLRCSSQSGHNTVSWYQQALGQGPQFIFQYYREEENGRGNFPPRFSGLQFPNYSSELNVNALELDDSALYLCASSLPNQPQHFGDGTRLSIL.

The chain uses TRBV2 and TRBJ2-5, with 7 bases identical to TRBD2. After removal of 6 bases from V and 2 bases from J, the junction contained 12 bases not matched to a gene. From germline, CDR1 is SNHLY and CDR2 FYNNEI. The CDR3 loop spans 16 amino acids. The CDR3 DNA follows: TGTGCCAGCAGCATACTAGCGACACGTCTACAAGAGACCCAGTACTTC. This translates into CASSILATRLQETQYF.

The chain recombines TRBV2 with TRBJ2-7; the D is unclear. Trimming shortened V by 7 bases and J by 3 bases, and 16 bases separated the two germline ends. Germline CDR1 is SNHLY and CDR2 is FYNNEI. This CDR3 is built from 14 residues. The CDR3 is CASTALLTVYEQYF. CDR3 coding DNA: TGTGCCAGCACCGCGCTTCTGACTGTCTACGAGCAGTACTTC.

The chain couples TRBV28 to TRBJ1-2, with D unresolved. V lost 10 bases, J lost 4 bases, and 19 bases lay in between. The CDR3 has 14 residues. Per the germline V gene, CDR1 is MDHEN and CDR2 is SYDVKM. CDR3 nucleotide sequence: TGTGCCACCACCCCCAAGAACAGCCCCTATGGCTACACCTTC. The encoded protein is CATTPKNSPYGYTF.

Only a few counts were recorded for this clone. V gene TRBV6-2 or TRBV6-3 combines with J gene TRBJ2-2; the D is unclear. Trimming left V 6 bases short and J 3 bases short, with 14 bases between. Germline V gene data show CDR1 as MNHEY and CDR2 as SVGEGT. The CDR3 runs to 15 residues. CDR3 loop: CASSPGRPDTGELFF. For the CDR3, the DNA is TGTGCCAGCAGCCCTGGCCGTCCCGACACCGGGGAGCTGTTTTTT.

The V call is TRBV5-5, the J call TRBJ1-3; D may be TRBD1 (6 bases). The V end was cut by 2 bases, the J end by 0 bases, with 12 bases between. The CDR3 has 16 residues. Germline V lookup: CDR1 SGHKS, CDR2 YYEKEE (reference sequence). The CDR3 region is CASSFSGQLSGNTIYF. In DNA, the CDR3 is TGTGCCAGCAGCTTTTCTGGACAGCTCTCTGGAAACACCATATATTTT. Full variable domain (rest looked up from reference TRBV5-5 and TRBJ1-3): DAGVTQSPTHLIKTRGQQVTLRCSPISGHKSVSWYQQVLGQGPQFIFQYYEKEERGRGNFPDRFSARQFPNYSSELNVNALLLGDSALYLCASSFSGQLSGNTIYFGEGSWLTVV.

This chain joins TRBV14 and TRBJ2-2; TRBD1 agrees at 7 bases. Trimming at V came to 3 bases and at J to 1 base, leaving 8 bases not matched to a gene. This CDR3 is 17 amino acids long. CDR1 and CDR2 (germline): SGHDN, FVKESK. The CDR3 DNA reads as TGTGCCAGCAGCCACTCCAACAGGGGCCGGAACACCGGGGAGCTGTTTTTT. Residues: CASSHSNRGRNTGELFF.

This chain joins TRBV28 and TRBJ1-2; 10 nucleotides agree with TRBD1. V shed 4 bases, J shed 0 bases, and the junction held 8 bases outside the gene matches. CDR1 and CDR2 (germline): MDHEN, SYDVKM. The CDR3 runs 17 residues. Here the CDR3 DNA reads TGTGCCAGCAGTTCTACCGGGACAGGGGTTACTAACTATGGCTACACCTTC. This translates into CASSSTGTGVTNYGYTF.

The CDR3 spells CAIQAGGHNEQFF. The CDR3, as DNA: TGTGCCATACAAGCGGGCGGCCACAATGAGCAGTTCTTC. The chain combines TRBV10-3 with TRBJ2-1; the D gene is possibly TRBD2 (6 bases). Trimming removed 9 bases from V and 5 bases from J, with 14 bases in between. The CDR3 spans 13 residues. Germline CDR1 ENHRY, CDR2 SYGVKD.

This CDR3 is CASSQGSNEQYF. For the CDR3, the DNA is TGTGCCAGCAGTCAGGGGTCCAACGAGCAGTACTTC. The chain couples TRBV27 to TRBJ2-7, with D possibly matching TRBD1 (6 bases). The CDR3 runs to 12 residues. CDR1 is MNHEY, CDR2 SMNVEV, per germline (reference sequence). V gave up 5 bases and J gave up 5 bases, with 10 bases separating them.

CDR3 loop: CASSLTAQGQETQYF. CDR3 coding DNA: TGTGCCAGCAGCTTAACGGCACAGGGGCAAGAGACCCAGTACTTC. V and J are TRBV7-3 and TRBJ2-5, with TRBD1 matching 7 bases. From germline, CDR1 is SGHTA and CDR2 FQGTGA. V dropped 0 bases and J dropped 2; count of bases not matched to a gene: 3. This CDR3 spans 15 amino acids.

The rearrangement joins TRBV6-5 to TRBJ2-5; 8 bases agree with TRBD1. This CDR3 region has 12 residues. Per the germline V gene, CDR1 is MNHEY and CDR2 is SVGAGI. After removal of 6 bases from V and 4 bases from J, the junction contained 1 base not matched to a gene. This CDR3 is CASRGTGETQYF. The CDR3 DNA sequence: TGTGCCAGCAGGGGGACAGGAGAGACCCAGTACTTC.

The V call is TRBV20-1, the J call TRBJ1-5; D is uncertain. There are 13 residues in the CDR3. Germline V gene lookup returns CDR1 DFQATT and CDR2 SNEGSKA (reference sequence). Trimming shortened V by 3 bases and J by 0 bases, and 6 bases separated the two germline ends. The CDR3 bases are TGCAGTGCTAGTCGGGATAGCAATCAGCCCCAGCATTTT. It is translated as CSASRDSNQPQHF.

CDR3 DNA sequence: TGTGCCAGCAGTGAATACGGGACAATCGCCTACGAGCAGTACTTC. This sequence encodes CASSEYGTIAYEQYF. This chain links TRBV2 with TRBJ2-7; D is perhaps TRBD1 (6 bases). Between the trimmed V and J ends, which lost 2 bases and 2 bases, there was a span of 13 bases. The CDR3 sequence is 15 residues long. Germline CDR1 is SNHLY and CDR2 is FYNNEI.

This chain links TRBV7-3 with TRBJ1-1; no clear D. The V gene lost 0 bases and the J gene lost 1 base, with 9 bases spanning the gap. This CDR3 comprises 15 residues. Germline V gives CDR1 SGHTA, CDR2 FQGTGA. The CDR3 DNA follows: TGTGCCAGCAGCTTAACTGAGGGCCGGAACACTGAAGCTTTCTTT. Protein sequence: CASSLTEGRNTEAFF.

The V and J genes are TRBV27 and TRBJ2-5, with D possibly TRBD1 on 5 matching bases. Trimming shortened V by 1 base and J by 3 bases, and 12 bases separated the two germline ends. CDR1 and CDR2 (germline): MNHEY, SMNVEV (reference sequence). The CDR3 runs to 15 residues. This chain's CDR3 is CASSLYSQGEETQYF. CDR3 sequence (DNA): TGTGCCAGCAGTTTATATTCCCAGGGTGAAGAGACCCAGTACTTC.

The gene calls are TRBV18 and TRBJ1-3, with D possibly matching TRBD1 (6 bases). The CDR3 is 15 residues long. In germline, CDR1 is KGHSH, CDR2 LQKENI. Trimming stripped 5 bases from V and 4 bases from J, with 15 bases between. The CDR3 loop reads CASSSTGYLGNTIYF. In DNA, the CDR3 is TGTGCCAGCTCATCTACAGGGTACCTCGGAAACACCATATATTTT.

The genes are TRBV7-3 and TRBJ2-2, with D tentatively TRBD2 (5 bases). CDR3 length: 14 residues. V lost 5 bases and J lost 5, with 12 bases in between. Germline assignment: CDR1 SGHTA and CDR2 FQGTGA. The CDR3 DNA reads TGTGCCAGCAGCCCCGAGGGCGTTACCGGGGAGCTGTTTTTT. Translated: CASSPEGVTGELFF.

The rearrangement links TRBV27 to TRBJ2-3; 9 nucleotides match TRBD1. Trimming removed 0 bases from V and 4 bases from J; junction bases left unmatched: 5. The CDR3 contains 16 residues. Germline assignment: CDR1 MNHEY and CDR2 SMNVEV (reference sequence). CDR3 in DNA: TGTGCCAGCAGTTTATCTCGGACAGGGGTCGCAGATACGCAGTATTTT. This translates into CASSLSRTGVADTQYF.